Sequencing of this T cell receptor beta chain was carried out in a study of shared clonotypes between healthy human individuals. Germline V gene lookup returns CDR1 SGHRS and CDR2 YFSETQ. CDR3 length equals 15 residues. Trimming cost V 3 bases and J 5 bases; bases outside gene matches: 4. This clone showed up just a few times. Other DNA sequences within the sample encode an identical CDR3. The donors were all Caucasian adults (living in Nashville, Tennessee). As processed by the authors: Junction-only sequences produced by ImmunoSEQ had no quality scores, so filtering differed. Produced via immunoSEQ multiplex PCR; TCRdb's table is partial and in-frame only. V, J and clone size were drawn from that table, and D and trimming were deduced from the DNA. The data show around 1.1 million clones, approximately 77% seen once.

The gene calls are TRBV5-1 and TRBJ2-5; TRBD2 agrees at 13 bases. The clonotype comes from a man aged 18 to 35 in good health. Some clones in this sample may be carry-over from other donors' samples. The specimen was memory CD4+ T cells from PBMCs. Specified subset: CD45RA-negative fraction. CDR3 sequence: CASSSGLAGRETQYF. Here the CDR3 DNA reads TGCGCCAGCAGCTCGGGACTAGCGGGAAGGGAGACCCAGTACTTC.